This TCR beta chain came from a study of lymphopenia after photon versus proton radiotherapy. Study outcomes and limitations: Post-nadir diversity loss with photons came from oligoclonal expansion, particularly CD8+ Temra cells. Authors raise, but do not show, better survival with proton therapy. Larger post-nadir TCR diversity loss correlated inversely with survival in deceased patients.

Germline V gene data show CDR1 as SGHTA and CDR2 as FQGNSA. V was trimmed by 5 bases and J by 3 bases, leaving 11 bases between them. This CDR3 is built from 14 residues. Produced via immunoSEQ multiplex PCR; TCRdb's table is partial and in-frame only. The sample has 52,000 or so clones, about 92% seen once. A remark on this clone: Its specificity is not known.

The sample consisted of peripheral blood, taken from a patient treated with photon-based radiotherapy. The chain has TRBV7-2 and TRBJ1-5; no clear D. This sequence was found in a woman in her thirties or forties with cholangiocarcinoma. The CDR3 sequence is CASSLMGSNQPQHF. The CDR3 DNA is TGTGCCAGCAGCCTAATGGGCTCCAATCAGCCCCAGCATTTT.